This T cell receptor beta chain was obtained from a study of T-cell reconstitution after alpha-beta-depleted transplantation in children. TCRbeta library preparation incorporated unique molecular identifiers. In TCRdb, the PCR reads were re-called with MiXCR into one record per CDR3 protein. In the table there are over 550,000 distinct CDR3 sequences, approximately 10% of which are singletons. This clonotype has more than one count but fewer than ten. Germline V gives CDR1 SQVTM, CDR2 ANQGSEA. J lost 1 base, V lost 0 bases, and 3 bases had no gene match. The CDR3 has 16 amino acids. The source material was PBMCs from the stem cell graft donor, sampled from the stem cell graft. The rearrangement links TRBV29-1 to TRBJ2-2, with 9 bases fitting TRBD2. This clonotype was sampled from a human donor who donated a stem cell graft to a child with acute myeloid leukemia. The CDR3 sequence is CSVEESTSGNTGELFF. As DNA, the CDR3 is TGCAGCGTTGAAGAATCGACTAGCGGGAACACCGGGGAGCTGTTTTTT.